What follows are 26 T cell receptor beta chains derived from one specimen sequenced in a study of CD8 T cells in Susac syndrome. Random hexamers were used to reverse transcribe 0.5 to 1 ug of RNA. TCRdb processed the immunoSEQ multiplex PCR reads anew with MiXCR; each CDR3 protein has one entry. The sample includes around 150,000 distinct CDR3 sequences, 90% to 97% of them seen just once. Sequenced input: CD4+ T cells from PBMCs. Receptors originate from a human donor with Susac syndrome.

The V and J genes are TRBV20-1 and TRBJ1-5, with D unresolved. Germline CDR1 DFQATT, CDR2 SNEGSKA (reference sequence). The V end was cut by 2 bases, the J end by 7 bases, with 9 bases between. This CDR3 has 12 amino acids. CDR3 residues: CSARRDRQPQHF. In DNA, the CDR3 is TGCAGTGCTAGAAGGGATCGACAGCCCCAGCATTTT.

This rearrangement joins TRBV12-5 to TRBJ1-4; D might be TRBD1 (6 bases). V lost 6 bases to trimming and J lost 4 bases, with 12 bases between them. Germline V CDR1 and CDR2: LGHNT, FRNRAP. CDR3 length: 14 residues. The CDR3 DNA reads TGTGCTAGTGGCTCGGGACACCTTAATGAAAAACTGTTTTTT. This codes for CASGSGHLNEKLFF.

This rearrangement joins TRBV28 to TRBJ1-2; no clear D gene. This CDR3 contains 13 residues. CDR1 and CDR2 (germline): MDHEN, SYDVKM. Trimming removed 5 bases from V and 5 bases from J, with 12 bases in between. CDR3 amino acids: CASSPPPPYGYTF. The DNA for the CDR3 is TGTGCCAGCAGTCCCCCGCCTCCTTATGGCTACACCTTC.

Written as DNA, the CDR3 is TGTGCCAGCAGTTATAGGCGGTATGGCTACACCTTC. Its translation is CASSYRRYGYTF. This rearrangement joins TRBV6-5 to TRBJ1-2; unclear D gene. Trimming took off 3 bases at V and 5 bases at J, with 7 bases between the two ends. In germline, CDR1 is MNHEY, CDR2 SVGAGI. This CDR3 contains 12 residues.

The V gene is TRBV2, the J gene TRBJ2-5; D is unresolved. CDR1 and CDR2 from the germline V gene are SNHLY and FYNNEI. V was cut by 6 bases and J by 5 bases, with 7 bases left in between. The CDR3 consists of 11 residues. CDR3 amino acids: CASRSEETQYF. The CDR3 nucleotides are TGTGCCAGCAGGTCGGAGGAGACCCAGTACTTC.

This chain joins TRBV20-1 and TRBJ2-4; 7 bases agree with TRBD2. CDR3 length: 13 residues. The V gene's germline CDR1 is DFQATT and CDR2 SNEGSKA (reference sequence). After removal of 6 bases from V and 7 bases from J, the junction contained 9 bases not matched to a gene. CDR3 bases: TGCAGTGCCCCGGACTTCGGGGGGAACATTCAGTACTTC. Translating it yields CSAPDFGGNIQYF.

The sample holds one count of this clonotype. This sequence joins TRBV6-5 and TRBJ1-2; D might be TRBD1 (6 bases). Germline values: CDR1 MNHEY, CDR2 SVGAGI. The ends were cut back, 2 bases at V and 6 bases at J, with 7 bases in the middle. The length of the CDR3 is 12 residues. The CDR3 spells CASSYNRDGYTF. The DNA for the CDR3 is TGTGCCAGCAGTTACAACAGGGATGGCTACACCTTC.

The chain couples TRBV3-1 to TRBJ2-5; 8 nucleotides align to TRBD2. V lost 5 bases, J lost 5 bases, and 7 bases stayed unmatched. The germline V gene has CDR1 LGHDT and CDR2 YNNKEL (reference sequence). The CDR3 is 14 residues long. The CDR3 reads CASSKSGGRETQYF. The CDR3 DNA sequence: TGTGCCAGCAGCAAGAGCGGGGGACGGGAGACCCAGTACTTC.

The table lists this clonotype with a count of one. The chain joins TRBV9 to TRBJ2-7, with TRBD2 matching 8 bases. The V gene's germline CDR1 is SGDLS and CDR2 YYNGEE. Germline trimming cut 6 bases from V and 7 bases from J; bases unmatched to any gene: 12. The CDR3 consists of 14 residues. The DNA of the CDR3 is TGTGCCAGCATGGGGGAGAGCGGGAGTGAAGAGCAGTACTTC. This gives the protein CASMGESGSEEQYF.

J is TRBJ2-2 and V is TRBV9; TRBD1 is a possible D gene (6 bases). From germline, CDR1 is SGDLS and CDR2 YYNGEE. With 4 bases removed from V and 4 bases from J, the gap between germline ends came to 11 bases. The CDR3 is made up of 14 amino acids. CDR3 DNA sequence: TGTGCCAGCAGCCGGGACACCGGCACCGGGGAGCTGTTTTTT. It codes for CASSRDTGTGELFF.

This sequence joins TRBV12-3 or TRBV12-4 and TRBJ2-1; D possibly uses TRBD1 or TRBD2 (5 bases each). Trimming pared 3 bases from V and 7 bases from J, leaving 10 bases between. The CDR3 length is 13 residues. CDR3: CASSLAGGNEQFF. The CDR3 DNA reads TGTGCCAGCAGTTTGGCTGGGGGAAATGAGCAGTTCTTC.

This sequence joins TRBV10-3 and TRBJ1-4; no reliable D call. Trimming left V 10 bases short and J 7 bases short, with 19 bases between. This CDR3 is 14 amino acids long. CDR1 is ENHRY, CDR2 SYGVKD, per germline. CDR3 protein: CATRPGSPGEKLFF. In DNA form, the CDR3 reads TGTGCCACCCGTCCGGGGAGTCCCGGTGAAAAACTGTTTTTT.

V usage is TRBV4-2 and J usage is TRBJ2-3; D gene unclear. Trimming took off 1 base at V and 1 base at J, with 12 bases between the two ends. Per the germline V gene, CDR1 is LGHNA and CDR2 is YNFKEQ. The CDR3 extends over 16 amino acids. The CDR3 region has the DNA TGTGCCAGCAGCCAAGCCTGGACCGGCGGCACAGATACGCAGTATTTT. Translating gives CASSQAWTGGTDTQYF.

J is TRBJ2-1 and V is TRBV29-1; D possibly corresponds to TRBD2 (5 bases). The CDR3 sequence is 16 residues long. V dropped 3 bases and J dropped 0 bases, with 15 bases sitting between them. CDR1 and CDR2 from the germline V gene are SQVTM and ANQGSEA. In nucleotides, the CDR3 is TGCAGCGTTGATAGAGGGCAGGTGGGCTCCTACAATGAGCAGTTCTTC. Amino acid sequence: CSVDRGQVGSYNEQFF.

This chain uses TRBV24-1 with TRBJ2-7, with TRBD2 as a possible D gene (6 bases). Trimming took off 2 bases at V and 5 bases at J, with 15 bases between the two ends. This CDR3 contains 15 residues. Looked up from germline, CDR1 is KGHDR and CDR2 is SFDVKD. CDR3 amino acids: CATSDSGLGRNEQYF. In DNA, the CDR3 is TGTGCCACCAGTGATTCGGGACTGGGAAGGAACGAGCAGTACTTC.

CDR3 loop: CASSYGSRGRVADGYTF. CDR3 DNA: TGTGCCAGCAGTTACGGTTCCAGGGGGCGGGTAGCAGATGGCTACACCTTC. The V call is TRBV6-5, the J call TRBJ1-2; TRBD1 matches 8 bases. The CDR3 is made up of 17 amino acids. In germline, CDR1 is MNHEY, CDR2 SVGAGI. V shed 2 bases, J shed 6 bases, and the junction held 14 bases outside the gene matches.

In DNA, the CDR3 is TGCGCCAGCAGCCGCCCGGGAGGGGTTCCTGAAGCTTTCTTT. Amino acid sequence: CASSRPGGVPEAFF. V and J are TRBV4-1 and TRBJ1-1; maybe TRBD1 (5 bases). Germline CDR1 reads MGHRA; CDR2 reads YSYEKL. With 4 bases removed from V and 6 bases from J, the gap between germline ends came to 15 bases. The CDR3 has 14 residues.

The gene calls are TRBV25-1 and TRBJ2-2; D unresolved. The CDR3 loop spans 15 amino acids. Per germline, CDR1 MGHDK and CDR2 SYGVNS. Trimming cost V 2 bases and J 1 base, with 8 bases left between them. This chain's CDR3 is CASSEVGRNTGELFF. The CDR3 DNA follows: TGTGCCAGCAGTGAAGTAGGCAGGAACACCGGGGAGCTGTTTTTT.

CDR3 coding DNA: TGCGCCAGCAGACACCCAGGGGGCGGGAACACTGAAGCTTTCTTT. As protein: CASRHPGGGNTEAFF. This chain connects TRBV5-1 to TRBJ1-1, with TRBD1 matching over 8 bases. From germline, CDR1 is SGHRS and CDR2 YFSETQ. With 5 bases clipped from V and 1 base from J, the junction kept 7 bases outside the gene matches. The length of the CDR3 is 15 residues.

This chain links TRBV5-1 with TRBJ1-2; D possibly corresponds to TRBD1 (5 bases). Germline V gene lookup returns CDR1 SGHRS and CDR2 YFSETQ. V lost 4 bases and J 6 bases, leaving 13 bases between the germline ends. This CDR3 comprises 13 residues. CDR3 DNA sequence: TGCGCCAGCAGCCGCGAGCAGGGAGATGGCTACACCTTC. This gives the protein CASSREQGDGYTF.

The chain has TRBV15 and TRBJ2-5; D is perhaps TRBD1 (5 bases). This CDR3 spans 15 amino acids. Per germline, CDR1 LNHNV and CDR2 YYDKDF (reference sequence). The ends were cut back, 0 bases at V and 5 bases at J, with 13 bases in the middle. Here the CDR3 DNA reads TGTGCCACCAGCAGAGATGGGGCCTTCCAGGAGACCCAGTACTTC. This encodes CATSRDGAFQETQYF.

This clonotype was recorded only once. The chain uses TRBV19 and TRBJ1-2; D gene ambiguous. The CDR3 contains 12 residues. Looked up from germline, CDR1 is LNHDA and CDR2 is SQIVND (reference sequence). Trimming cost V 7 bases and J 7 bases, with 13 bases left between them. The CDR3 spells CASIGSLSGYTF. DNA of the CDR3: TGTGCCAGTATCGGCAGCTTATCTGGCTACACCTTC.

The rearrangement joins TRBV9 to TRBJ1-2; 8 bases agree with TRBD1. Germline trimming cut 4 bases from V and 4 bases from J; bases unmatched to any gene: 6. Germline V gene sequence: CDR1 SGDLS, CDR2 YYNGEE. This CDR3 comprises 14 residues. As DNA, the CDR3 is TGTGCCAGCAGCAACGACAGGGGAAGCTATGGCTACACCTTC. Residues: CASSNDRGSYGYTF. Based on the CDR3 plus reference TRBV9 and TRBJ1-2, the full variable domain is DSGVTQTPKHLITATGQRVTLRCSPRSGDLSVYWYQQSLDQGLQFLIQYYNGEERAKGNILERFSAQQFPDLHSELNLSSLELGDSALYFCASSNDRGSYGYTFGSGTRLTVV.

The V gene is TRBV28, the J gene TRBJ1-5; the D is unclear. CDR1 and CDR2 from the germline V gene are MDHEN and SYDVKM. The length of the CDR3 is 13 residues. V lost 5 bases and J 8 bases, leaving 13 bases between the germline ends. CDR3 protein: CASSPTLKEPQHF. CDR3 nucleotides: TGTGCCAGCAGTCCCACCTTAAAGGAGCCCCAGCATTTT.

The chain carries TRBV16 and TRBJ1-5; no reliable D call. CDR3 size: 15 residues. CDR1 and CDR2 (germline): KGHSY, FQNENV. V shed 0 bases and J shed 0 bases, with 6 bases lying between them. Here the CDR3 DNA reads TGTGCCAGCAGCCAATCCCGAGTTAGCAATCAGCCCCAGCATTTT. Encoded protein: CASSQSRVSNQPQHF. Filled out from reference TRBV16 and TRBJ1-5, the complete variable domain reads GEEVAQTPKHLVRGEGQKAKLYCAPIKGHSYVFWYQQVLKNEFKFLISFQNENVFDETGMPKERFSAKCLPNSPCSLEIQATKLEDSAVYFCASSQSRVSNQPQHFGDGTRLSIL.

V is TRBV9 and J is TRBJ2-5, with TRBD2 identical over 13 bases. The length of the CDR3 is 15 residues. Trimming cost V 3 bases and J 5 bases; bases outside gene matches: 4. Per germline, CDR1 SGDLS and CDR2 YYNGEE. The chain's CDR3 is CASSGGLAGAETQYF. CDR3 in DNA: TGTGCCAGCAGCGGAGGACTAGCGGGGGCGGAGACCCAGTACTTC.